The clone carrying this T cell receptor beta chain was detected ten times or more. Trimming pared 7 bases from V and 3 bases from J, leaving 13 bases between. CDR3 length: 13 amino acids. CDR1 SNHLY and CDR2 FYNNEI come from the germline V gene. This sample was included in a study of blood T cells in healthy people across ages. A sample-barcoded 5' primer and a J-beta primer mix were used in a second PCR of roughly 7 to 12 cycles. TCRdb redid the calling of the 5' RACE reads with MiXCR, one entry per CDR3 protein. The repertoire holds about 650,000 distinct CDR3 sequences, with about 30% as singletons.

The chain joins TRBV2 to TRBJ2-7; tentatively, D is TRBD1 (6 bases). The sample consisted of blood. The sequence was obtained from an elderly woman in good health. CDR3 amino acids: CASKDSANYEQYF. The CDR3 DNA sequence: TGTGCCAGCAAGGACAGCGCGAACTACGAGCAGTACTTC.